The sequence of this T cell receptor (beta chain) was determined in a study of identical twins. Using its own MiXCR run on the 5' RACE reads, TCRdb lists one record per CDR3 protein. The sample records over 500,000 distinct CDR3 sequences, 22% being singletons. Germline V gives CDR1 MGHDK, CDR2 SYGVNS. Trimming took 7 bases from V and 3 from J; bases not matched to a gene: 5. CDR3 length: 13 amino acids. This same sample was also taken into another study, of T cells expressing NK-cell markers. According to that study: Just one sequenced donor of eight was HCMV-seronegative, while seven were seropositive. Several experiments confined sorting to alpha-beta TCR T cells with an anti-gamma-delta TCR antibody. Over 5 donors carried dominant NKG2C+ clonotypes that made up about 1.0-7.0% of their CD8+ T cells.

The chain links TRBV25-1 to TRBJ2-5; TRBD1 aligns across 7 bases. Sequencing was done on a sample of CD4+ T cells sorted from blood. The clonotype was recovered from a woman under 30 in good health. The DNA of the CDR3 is TGTGCCAGCATGCAGGGGACAGAAGAGACCCAGTACTTC. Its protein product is CASMQGTEETQYF.